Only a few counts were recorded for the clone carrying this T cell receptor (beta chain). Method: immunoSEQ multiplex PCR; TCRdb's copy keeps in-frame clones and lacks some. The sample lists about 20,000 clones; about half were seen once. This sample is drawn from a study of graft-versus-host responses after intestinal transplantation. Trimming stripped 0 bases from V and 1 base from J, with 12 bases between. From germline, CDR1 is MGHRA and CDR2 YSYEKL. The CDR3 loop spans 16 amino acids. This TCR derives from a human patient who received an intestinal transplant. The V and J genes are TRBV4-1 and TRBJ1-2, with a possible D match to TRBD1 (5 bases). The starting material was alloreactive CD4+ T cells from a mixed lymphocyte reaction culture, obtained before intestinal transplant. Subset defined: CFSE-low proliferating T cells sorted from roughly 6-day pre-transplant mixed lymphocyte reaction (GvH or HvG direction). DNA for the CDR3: TGCGCCAGCAGCCAAGAATCCCGGGGGGGTAACTATGGCTACACCTTC. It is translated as CASSQESRGGNYGYTF.